The 31 T cell receptor beta chains given below trace back to one sample, sequenced in a study of cytomegalovirus exposure and HLA in healthy donors (dated by TCRdb to 2017 to 2019). The library was obtained by the immunoSEQ multiplex PCR assay. A mixture of 60 forward primers for TCR Vbeta segments and 13 reverse primers for TCR Jbeta segments was used in the multiplex PCR. TCRdb retrieved this table from immuneACCESS and kept in-frame rearrangements only. Not all clones are present; in checked studies, unresolved V genes account for under half, and no reason is known for the remainder. This sample comprises approximately 190,000 clones, about 79% of them detected only once. The ten top clones hold about 0.1% of the sample. What was sequenced was PBMCs. The receptors originated from a boy aged 2 to 9 in good health and CMV-seronegative.

This rearrangement joins TRBV7-5 to TRBJ1-1; the tabulated D call, TRBD1, remains unverified against the DNA. TRBV7-5 is marked as a pseudogene. CDR3 length: 14 residues. The chain's CDR3 is CARSLVSGEPEAFF. In nucleotides, the CDR3 is TGTGCCAGAAGCTTAGTCTCAGGGGAACCTGAAGCTTTCTTT.

The chain employs TRBV10-3 and TRBJ1-1; D uncertain. Per germline, CDR1 ENHRY and CDR2 SYGVKD. This CDR3 has 15 residues. V was shortened by 0 bases and J by 4 bases, with 12 bases between the two germline ends. CDR3 nucleotide sequence: TGTGCCATCAGTGAGTCCTGGCGGGCGGGCACTGAAGCTTTCTTT. It yields the protein CAISESWRAGTEAFF.

The rearrangement uses TRBV9 and TRBJ2-1; the D gene is possibly TRBD2 (6 bases). The V and J ends lost 0 bases and 4 bases respectively, with 11 bases between them. The germline V gene encodes CDR1 SGDLS and CDR2 YYNGEE. The CDR3 totals 15 residues. In nucleotides, the CDR3 is TGTGCCAGCAGCGTAGCCGGGGGACCGTACAATGAGCAGTTCTTC. It translates to CASSVAGGPYNEQFF.

The V call is TRBV6-5, the J call TRBJ2-5; possibly TRBD2 for D (6 bases). The germline CDR1 and CDR2 sequences are MNHEY and SVGAGI. CDR3 length: 14 amino acids. Between the trimmed V and J ends, which lost 5 bases and 4 bases, there was a span of 14 bases. The DNA for the CDR3 is TGTGCCAGCAGTCCTTCGACTAGTCGAGAGACCCAGTACTTC. Encoded protein: CASSPSTSRETQYF.

The chain couples TRBV2 to TRBJ2-3; D is unresolved. Germline assignment: CDR1 SNHLY and CDR2 FYNNEI. Trimming left V 4 bases short and J 1 base short, with 9 bases between. This CDR3 has 14 amino acids. The CDR3: CASSVGRRTDTQYF. The CDR3 DNA sequence: TGTGCCAGCAGTGTGGGCAGACGCACAGATACGCAGTATTTT. Together with reference TRBV2 and TRBJ2-3, the CDR3 gives the full variable domain: EPEVTQTPSHQVTQMGQEVILRCVPISNHLYFYWYRQILGQKVEFLVSFYNNEISEKSEIFDDQFSVERPDGSNFTLKIRSTKLEDSAMYFCASSVGRRTDTQYFGPGTRLTVL.

This clone came up a few times. The J gene is TRBJ1-2, the V gene TRBV6-1, with a weak D call TRBD1 (5 bases). V was shortened by 3 bases and J by 2 bases, with 7 bases between the two germline ends. CDR3 size: 13 residues. The germline gives CDR1 MNHNS, CDR2 SASEGT. The CDR3 DNA is TGTGCCAGCAGTGATCAGGGAAACTATGGCTACACCTTC. It codes for CASSDQGNYGYTF.

V is TRBV9 and J is TRBJ2-7, with D perhaps TRBD2 (6 bases). The CDR3 contains 16 residues. The V gene lost 0 bases and the J gene lost 1 base, with 14 bases spanning the gap. Per the germline V gene, CDR1 is SGDLS and CDR2 is YYNGEE. The CDR3 sequence is CASSVAEGSGSYEQYF. The DNA for the CDR3 is TGTGCCAGCAGCGTAGCTGAGGGGAGCGGGTCCTACGAGCAGTACTTC.

This chain uses TRBV18 with TRBJ1-6, with D possibly matching TRBD1 (6 bases). This CDR3 has 13 residues. Trimming removed 6 bases at V and 10 bases at J, with 13 bases between. Germline CDR1 KGHSH, CDR2 LQKENI. CDR3 nucleotides: TGTGCCAGCTCCTCGACAGGTTCCTCACCCCTCCACTTT. Protein: CASSSTGSSPLHF.

The rearrangement joins TRBV30 to TRBJ1-2; a possible D gene is TRBD1 (6 bases). CDR1 and CDR2 from the germline V gene are GTSNPN and SVGIG (reference sequence). The CDR3 totals 14 residues. V was pared by 4 bases and J by 0 bases, with 12 bases between. The CDR3 nucleotides are TGTGCCTGGAACAGACAGGTCTCTAACTATGGCTACACCTTC. This gives the protein CAWNRQVSNYGYTF.

This rearrangement joins TRBV4-2 to TRBJ1-2; tentatively, D is TRBD1 (6 bases). The V end lost 1 base, the J end lost 5 bases, and 11 bases lay between the germline ends. The germline V gene has CDR1 LGHNA and CDR2 YNFKEQ. The CDR3 has 14 amino acids. The CDR3 protein is CASSQAAGEYGYTF. In DNA, the CDR3 is TGTGCCAGCAGCCAAGCGGCAGGGGAGTATGGCTACACCTTC.

The rearrangement uses TRBV7-9 and TRBJ1-2; D remains ambiguous. Per germline, CDR1 SEHNR and CDR2 FQNEAQ (reference sequence). CDR3 length equals 17 residues. Trimming shortened V by 6 bases and J by 4 bases, and 24 bases separated the two germline ends. DNA for the CDR3: TGTGCCAGCAGGAAAGGACCGACTGCTAAGACTATCTATGGCTACACCTTC. Amino acid sequence: CASRKGPTAKTIYGYTF.

The genes are TRBV7-6 and TRBJ2-5; no clear D gene. CDR3 length: 12 amino acids. Trimming shortened V by 6 bases and J by 2 bases, and 7 bases separated the two germline ends. CDR1 and CDR2 (germline): SGHVS, FNYEAQ. CDR3 nucleotides: TGTGCCAGCAGTCCCACTCAAGAGACCCAGTACTTC. Protein: CASSPTQETQYF.

This chain links TRBV11-2 with TRBJ1-1; D is perhaps TRBD1 (6 bases). V was cut by 4 bases and J by 5 bases, with 17 bases left in between. The CDR3 is 15 residues long. The germline gives CDR1 SGHAT, CDR2 FQNNGV. CDR3: CASSSQGGGWTEAFF. The CDR3 DNA reads as TGTGCCAGCAGCTCACAGGGAGGGGGGTGGACTGAAGCTTTCTTT.

This clone appeared a single time. This chain's CDR3 is CASSLRGDRVGETQYF. The CDR3 region has the DNA TGTGCCAGCAGCTTAAGGGGAGACAGGGTCGGGGAGACCCAGTACTTC. The chain combines TRBV13 with TRBJ2-5; the match to TRBD1 covers 7 bases. J gave up 5 bases and V 2 bases, and 11 bases lay outside the gene matches. Germline V lookup: CDR1 PRHDT, CDR2 FYEKMQ (reference sequence). There are 16 residues in the CDR3.

J is TRBJ2-5 and V is TRBV2, with D perhaps TRBD2 (5 bases). CDR3 length equals 16 residues. CDR1 SNHLY and CDR2 FYNNEI come from the germline V gene. Deletions cut 7 bases from V and 2 bases from J, with 20 bases between. For the CDR3, the DNA is TGTGCCAGCATTCCTTACAAAGCGGTCAATCAAGAGACCCAGTACTTC. Its protein is CASIPYKAVNQETQYF.

This clone came up once. This chain links TRBV7-6 with TRBJ1-1; the D gene is possibly TRBD1 (6 bases). Germline values: CDR1 SGHVS, CDR2 FNYEAQ. V lost 4 bases to trimming and J lost 11 bases, with 11 bases between them. The CDR3 is made up of 11 amino acids. The chain's CDR3 is CASSSAGAAFF. The CDR3 DNA is TGTGCCAGCAGCTCCGCGGGGGCCGCTTTCTTT.

The rearrangement links TRBV5-1 to TRBJ2-5, with 9 nucleotides matching TRBD1. Judging by the DNA end, TRBJ2-7 fits better; the J call may be wrong. CDR1 SGHRS and CDR2 YFSETQ come from the germline V gene. The length of the CDR3 is 15 residues. The CDR3, as DNA: TGCGCCAGCAGCGTACAAACAGGGGGCTGGTACGAGCAGTACTTC. This codes for CASSVQTGGWYEQYF.

This clone was counted once. The chain combines TRBV5-6 with TRBJ2-7, with 7 bases matching TRBD1. Germline CDR1 reads SGHDT; CDR2 reads YYEEEE. The V gene end was trimmed by 2 bases and the J gene end by 2 bases; junction bases not matched to a gene: 7. The CDR3 is made up of 15 amino acids. CDR3 region: CASSLQGLITYEQYF. The DNA for the CDR3 is TGTGCCAGCAGCTTACAGGGGTTGATAACCTACGAGCAGTACTTC.

The gene calls are TRBV9 and TRBJ2-3, with 9 positions matching TRBD2. This CDR3 region has 14 residues. V dropped 0 bases and J dropped 6; count of bases not matched to a gene: 2. CDR1 and CDR2 from the germline V gene are SGDLS and YYNGEE. This CDR3 is CASSVGTSADTQYF. The CDR3, as DNA: TGTGCCAGCAGCGTAGGGACTAGCGCGGATACGCAGTATTTT.

The chain combines TRBV9 with TRBJ1-2; 7 bases are shared with TRBD1. With 4 bases clipped from V and 4 bases from J, the junction kept 7 bases outside the gene matches. From germline, CDR1 is SGDLS and CDR2 YYNGEE. This CDR3 comprises 14 residues. CDR3 sequence: CASSPRDSPYGYTF. CDR3 in DNA: TGTGCCAGCAGCCCACGGGACAGCCCCTATGGCTACACCTTC.

DNA for the CDR3: TGCGCCAGCAGCTTGGGACAGAGAGATGAAAAACTGTTTTTT. Translating gives CASSLGQRDEKLFF. The chain combines TRBV5-1 with TRBJ1-4; the D gene is possibly TRBD1 (5 bases). The CDR3 is 14 residues long. Trimming cost V 0 bases and J 6 bases, with 9 bases left between them. Looked up from germline, CDR1 is SGHRS and CDR2 is YFSETQ.

CDR3 amino acids: CASSQGPEETQYF. As DNA, the CDR3 is TGTGCCAGCAGCCAAGGCCCGGAGGAGACCCAGTACTTC. The chain has TRBV4-2 and TRBJ2-5, with D uncertain. Germline CDR1 is LGHNA and CDR2 is YNFKEQ. The CDR3 runs 13 residues. V lost 1 base and J 5 bases, leaving 8 bases between the germline ends.

The chain uses TRBV30 and TRBJ1-4; D is perhaps TRBD1 (6 bases). Trimming removed 2 bases from V and 8 bases from J, with 18 bases in between. Germline CDR1 and CDR2: GTSNPN and SVGIG (reference sequence). The CDR3 has 15 residues. For the CDR3, the DNA is TGTGCCTGGAGTTTAGCAGGGGCGCGAGCGGAAAAACTGTTTTTT. Translated, it gives CAWSLAGARAEKLFF.

The rearrangement uses TRBV6-5 and TRBJ2-7; 9 nucleotides match TRBD1. Trimming at V came to 1 base and at J to 4 bases, leaving 2 bases not matched to a gene. The CDR3 covers 14 residues. Germline loops: CDR1 MNHEY, CDR2 SVGAGI. This CDR3 is CASSYLGTGYEQYF. The DNA for the CDR3 is TGTGCCAGCAGTTACTTGGGGACAGGGTACGAGCAGTACTTC.

The V gene is TRBV6-6, the J gene TRBJ1-3; a possible D gene is TRBD1 (6 bases). This CDR3 contains 15 residues. Germline V gives CDR1 MNHNY, CDR2 SVGAGI (reference sequence). V gave up 5 bases and J gave up 0 bases, with 11 bases separating them. The CDR3 protein is CASSTTGTSGNTIYF. CDR3 DNA sequence: TGTGCCAGCAGTACTACAGGGACCTCTGGAAACACCATATATTTT.

This clone came up a few times. The gene calls are TRBV25-1 and TRBJ1-1, with D unclear. From germline, CDR1 is MGHDK and CDR2 SYGVNS. The CDR3 runs 14 residues. V lost 4 bases to trimming and J lost 11 bases, with 20 bases between them. CDR3 DNA sequence: TGTGCCAGCAGTGCCCGCACGCCCAGCTTGAGGGCTTTCTTT. This codes for CASSARTPSLRAFF.

This sequence joins TRBV19 and TRBJ1-1, with 9 nucleotides matching TRBD1. Germline CDR1 is LNHDA and CDR2 is SQIVND (reference sequence). The CDR3 totals 13 residues. J gave up 6 bases and V 6 bases, and 5 bases lay outside the gene matches. CDR3 nucleotides: TGTGCCAGTAGACAGACAGGGGGGTCTGAAGCTTTCTTT. This sequence encodes CASRQTGGSEAFF.

V and J are TRBV7-8 and TRBJ2-7, with D tentatively TRBD1 (6 bases). The CDR3 runs 16 residues. CDR1 and CDR2 from the germline V gene are SGHVS and FQNEAQ. Trimming shortened V by 5 bases and J by 7 bases, and 24 bases separated the two germline ends. CDR3 coding DNA: TGTGCCAGCAGCCCCATCCGGGACATGAGAATGTTGGAGCAGTACTTC. As protein: CASSPIRDMRMLEQYF. Drawing the rest from reference TRBV7-8 and TRBJ2-7, the complete variable domain is GAGVSQSPRYKVAKRGQDVALRCDPISGHVSLFWYQQALGQGPEFLTYFQNEAQLDKSGLPSDRFFAERPEGSVSTLKIQRTQQEDSAVYLCASSPIRDMRMLEQYFGPGTRLTVT.

The chain combines TRBV7-2 with TRBJ1-6; D call uncertain. Trimming shortened V by 2 bases and J by 5 bases, and 13 bases separated the two germline ends. There are 16 residues in the CDR3. Germline CDR1 and CDR2: SGHTA and FQGNSA. CDR3 in DNA: TGTGCCAGCAGCTTATACAGAGTTGCGAATAATTCACCCCTCCACTTT. This sequence encodes CASSLYRVANNSPLHF.

V gene TRBV7-7 combines with J gene TRBJ2-7, with 11 bases fitting TRBD2. Germline V CDR1 and CDR2: SSHAT, FNYEAQ (reference sequence). The CDR3 totals 13 residues. In DNA, the CDR3 is TGTGCTAGCGCAACTAGCGGGGGCGACGAGCAGTACTTC. Protein: CASATSGGDEQYF.

This chain joins TRBV4-2 and TRBJ2-7; TRBD2 aligns across 8 bases. Trimming at V came to 1 base and at J to 1 base, leaving 3 bases not matched to a gene. The CDR3 runs 15 residues. Germline V gives CDR1 LGHNA, CDR2 YNFKEQ. Here the CDR3 reads CASSQVTGGSYEQYF. In DNA, the CDR3 is TGTGCCAGCAGCCAAGTTACGGGGGGGTCCTACGAGCAGTACTTC.